This T cell receptor (beta chain) was obtained from a study of CXCR3-negative and CXCR3-positive naive CD8 T cells. The overall study: Per library, roughly 1.6 +/- 0.3 million reads; roughly 150 million TRB reads overall.

The germline CDR1 and CDR2 sequences are MDHEN and SYDVKM. The CDR3 spans 15 residues. The authors gated naive CD8+ T cells as CD45RO-CCR7+CD27+CD95-. The authors prepared UMI-labeled TRB cDNA libraries by 5' RACE. Using the 5' RACE reads, TCRdb records one entry per CDR3 protein without DNA. The listing contains under 90,000 distinct CDR3 sequences. Whole-study findings and limits: TRBV-TRBJ usage was similar across naive CXCR3 subsets but distinct in memory cells. Researchers report that CXCR3-positive naive cells carry more hydrophobic TRB CDR3s than CXCR3-negative naive cells. Comparison of naive subsets found surface CD5 to be comparable, and TCR strength was inferred on the basis of TRB CDR3 properties.

Regarding this clonotype: The antigen is not known.

Sequencing input: naive CXCR3+ CD8+ T cells from blood. Subset: CD45RO-CCR7+CD27+CD95- naive CD8+ T cells expressing CXCR3 (TNR3+). The clonotype originates from a human donor in good health. Some clones in this sample may be carry-over from other donors' samples. This chain uses TRBV28 with TRBJ2-7; the D gene TCRdb calls, TRBD2, cannot be checked with no DNA. The CDR3: CASSLSREISYEQYF.